The 9 T cell receptor beta chains presented below share a single source sample, sequenced in a study of response to subunit inactivated influenza vaccine. TCRdb redid the calling of the RT-PCR reads with MiXCR, one entry per CDR3 protein. This table holds 800,000 or so distinct CDR3 sequences, around 20% found once. Specimen: PBMCs from blood, collected less than 6 days after vaccination. The receptors shown here come from a man over 45 who received an inactivated influenza vaccine.

The CDR3 nucleotides are TGTGCCAGCAGCATAAAGACTAGCGGCCTCACAGATACGCAGTATTTT. Translated, it gives CASSIKTSGLTDTQYF. This rearrangement joins TRBV5-5 to TRBJ2-3, with 9 positions matching TRBD2. This CDR3 is 16 amino acids long. Trimming took 4 bases from V and 2 from J; bases not matched to a gene: 8. Germline V gene lookup returns CDR1 SGHKS and CDR2 YYEKEE (reference sequence).

The chain recombines TRBV6-8 with TRBJ2-2, with D maybe TRBD1 (6 bases). The V gene's germline CDR1 is MNHGY and CDR2 SAAAGT. V lost 3 bases, J lost 0 bases, and 23 bases lay in between. The CDR3 has 20 amino acids. CDR3 DNA sequence: TGTGCCAGCAGTTATTGGGTCGTTCAGGGGTCAGACGCGAACACCGGGGAGCTGTTTTTT. This encodes CASSYWVVQGSDANTGELFF.

This chain joins TRBV20-1 and TRBJ2-5; D might be TRBD1 or TRBD2, each matching 5 bases. CDR1 and CDR2 (germline): DFQATT, SNEGSKA (reference sequence). The CDR3 extends over 15 amino acids. Trimming removed 3 bases at V and 4 bases at J, with 18 bases between. The CDR3 sequence is CSARTGTTLGETQYF. DNA of the CDR3: TGCAGTGCTAGGACCGGGACCACACTCGGAGAGACCCAGTACTTC.

This chain uses TRBV10-3 with TRBJ1-2; TRBD1 matches at 7 bases. The CDR3 is 14 residues long. Germline assignment: CDR1 ENHRY and CDR2 SYGVKD. J was trimmed by 6 bases and V by 5 bases; bases with no gene match: 9. This CDR3 reads CAISRMTGYDGYTF. CDR3 sequence (DNA): TGTGCCATCAGTCGAATGACAGGGTACGATGGCTACACCTTC.

This clonotype was observed a few times. The chain couples TRBV2 to TRBJ1-1; TRBD1 matches 8 bases. The CDR3 length is 14 residues. V was clipped by 6 bases and J by 5 bases; unmatched bases: 8. Germline assignment: CDR1 SNHLY and CDR2 FYNNEI. This CDR3 reads CASRPGGVWTEAFF. The CDR3 nucleotides read TGTGCCAGCAGGCCAGGGGGCGTGTGGACTGAAGCTTTCTTT.

This clonotype was seen at least ten times. The chain uses TRBV12-3 or TRBV12-4 and TRBJ2-2, with 8 nucleotides matching TRBD1. J gave up 7 bases and V 8 bases, and 12 bases lay outside the gene matches. This CDR3 spans 15 amino acids. CDR3 loop: CASSSNQGAGGELFF. The CDR3 bases are TGTGCCAGCTCCTCGAATCAGGGGGCCGGCGGGGAGCTGTTTTTT.

This clonotype was recorded a few times. DNA for the CDR3: TGTGCCAGCAGTTTACTGTGGACAGACAACACCGGGGAGCTGTTTTTT. As protein: CASSLLWTDNTGELFF. The V call is TRBV6-2 or TRBV6-3, the J call TRBJ2-2; a possible D gene is TRBD1 (6 bases). The CDR3 loop spans 16 amino acids. Germline lookup yields CDR1 MNHEY and CDR2 SVGEGT. V lost 4 bases, J lost 2 bases, and 14 bases lay in between.

Only a few counts were recorded for this clonotype. CDR3 nucleotide sequence: TGCAGCGTTGAAGCCGGGGGCTCGAGGTACTTC. The encoded protein is CSVEAGGSRYF. The rearrangement uses TRBV29-1 and TRBJ2-7, with D perhaps assigned TRBD1 or TRBD2 (6 bases each). Germline CDR1 reads SQVTM; CDR2 reads ANQGSEA. The length of the CDR3 is 11 residues. With 1 base removed from V and 12 bases from J, the gap between germline ends came to 13 bases.

This clonotype has just a few counts. V and J are TRBV12-3 or TRBV12-4 and TRBJ2-7, with 13 bases aligning to TRBD2. This CDR3 region has 13 residues. The J segment lost 5 bases and the V segment lost 6 bases, leaving 1 base of the junction unmatched. The CDR3 sequence is CASRLAGGHEQYF. The CDR3 region has the DNA TGTGCCAGCAGACTAGCGGGAGGGCACGAGCAGTACTTC.